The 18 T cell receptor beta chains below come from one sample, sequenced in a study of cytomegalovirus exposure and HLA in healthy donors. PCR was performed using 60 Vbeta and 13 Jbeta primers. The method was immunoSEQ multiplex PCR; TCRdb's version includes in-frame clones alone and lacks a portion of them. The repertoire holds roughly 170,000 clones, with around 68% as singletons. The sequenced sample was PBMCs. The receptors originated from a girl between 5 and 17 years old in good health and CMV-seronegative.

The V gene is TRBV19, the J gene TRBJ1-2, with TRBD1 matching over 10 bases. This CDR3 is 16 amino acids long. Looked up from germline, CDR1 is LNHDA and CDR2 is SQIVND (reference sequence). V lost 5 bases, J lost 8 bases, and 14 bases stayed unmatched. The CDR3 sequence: CASSPSPGTGAWGYTF. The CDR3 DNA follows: TGTGCCAGTAGTCCCTCCCCCGGGACAGGGGCCTGGGGCTACACCTTC. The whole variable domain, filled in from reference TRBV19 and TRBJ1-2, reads DGGITQSPKYLFRKEGQNVTLSCEQNLNHDAMYWYRQDPGQGLRLIYYSQIVNDFQKGDIAEGYSVSREKKESFPLTVTSAQKNPTAFYLCASSPSPGTGAWGYTFGSGTRLTVV.

The CDR3: CASSANQGNTEAFF. CDR3 in DNA: TGTGCCAGCAGCGCGAACCAGGGGAACACTGAAGCTTTCTTT. V and J are TRBV7-3 and TRBJ1-1; maybe TRBD1 (5 bases). The CDR3 totals 14 residues. Germline V gives CDR1 SGHTA, CDR2 FQGTGA. With 5 bases removed from V and 1 base from J, the gap between germline ends came to 11 bases.

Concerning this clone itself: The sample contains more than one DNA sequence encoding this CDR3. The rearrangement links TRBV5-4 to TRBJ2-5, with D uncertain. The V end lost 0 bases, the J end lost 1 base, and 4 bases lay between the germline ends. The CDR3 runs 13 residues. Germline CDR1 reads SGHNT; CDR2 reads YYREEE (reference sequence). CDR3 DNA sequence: TGTGCCAGCAGCTTGGCAGTCCAAGAGACCCAGTACTTC. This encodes CASSLAVQETQYF.

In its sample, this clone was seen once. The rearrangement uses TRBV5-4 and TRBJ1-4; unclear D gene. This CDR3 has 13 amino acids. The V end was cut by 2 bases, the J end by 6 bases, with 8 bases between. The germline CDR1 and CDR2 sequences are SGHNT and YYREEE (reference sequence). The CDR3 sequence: CASSFGADEKLFF. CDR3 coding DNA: TGTGCCAGCAGCTTCGGCGCGGATGAAAAACTGTTTTTT.

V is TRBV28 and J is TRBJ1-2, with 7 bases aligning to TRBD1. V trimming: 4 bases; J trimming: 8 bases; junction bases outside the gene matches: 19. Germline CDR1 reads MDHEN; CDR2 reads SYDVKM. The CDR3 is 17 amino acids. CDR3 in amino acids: CASSSTGRKDLKDGYTF. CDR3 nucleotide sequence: TGTGCCAGCAGTTCGACAGGGCGAAAAGATTTGAAAGACGGCTACACCTTC.

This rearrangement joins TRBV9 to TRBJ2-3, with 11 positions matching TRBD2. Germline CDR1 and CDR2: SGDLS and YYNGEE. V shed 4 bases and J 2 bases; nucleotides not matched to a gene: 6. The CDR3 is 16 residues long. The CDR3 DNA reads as TGTGCCAGCAGCCCGCGACTAGCGGGGTACACAGATACGCAGTATTTT. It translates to CASSPRLAGYTDTQYF.

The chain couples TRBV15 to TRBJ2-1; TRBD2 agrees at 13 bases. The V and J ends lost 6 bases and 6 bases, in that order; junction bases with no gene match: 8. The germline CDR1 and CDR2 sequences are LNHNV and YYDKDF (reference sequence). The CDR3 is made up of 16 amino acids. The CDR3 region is CATSPLAGGQSNEQFF. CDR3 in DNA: TGTGCCACCAGTCCACTAGCGGGGGGGCAGAGCAATGAGCAGTTCTTC.

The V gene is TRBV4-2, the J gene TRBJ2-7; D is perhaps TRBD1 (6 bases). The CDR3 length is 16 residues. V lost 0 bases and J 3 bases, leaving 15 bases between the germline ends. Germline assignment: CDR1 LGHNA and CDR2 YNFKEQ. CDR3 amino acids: CASSQDPRDKSYEQYF. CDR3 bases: TGTGCCAGCAGCCAAGATCCCCGGGACAAAAGCTACGAGCAGTACTTC.

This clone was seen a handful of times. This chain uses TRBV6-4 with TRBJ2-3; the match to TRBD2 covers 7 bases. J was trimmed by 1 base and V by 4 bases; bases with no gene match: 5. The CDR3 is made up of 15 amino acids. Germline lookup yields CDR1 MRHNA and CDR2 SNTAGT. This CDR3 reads CASSGVAGGTDTQYF. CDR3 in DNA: TGTGCCAGCAGTGGGGTTGCGGGGGGCACAGATACGCAGTATTTT.

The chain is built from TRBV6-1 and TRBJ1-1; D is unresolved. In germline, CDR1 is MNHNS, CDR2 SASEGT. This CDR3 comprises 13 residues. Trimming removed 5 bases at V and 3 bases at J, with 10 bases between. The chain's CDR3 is CASSLGRDTEAFF. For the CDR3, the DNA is TGTGCCAGCAGTCTGGGGAGGGACACTGAAGCTTTCTTT.

CDR3: CASSPYQTGGWTGELFF. For the CDR3, the DNA is TGTGCCAGCAGCCCCTACCAGACAGGGGGCTGGACCGGGGAGCTGTTTTTT. The chain has TRBV7-2 and TRBJ2-2, with 10 bases matching TRBD1. The CDR3 runs 17 residues. V trimming: 5 bases; J trimming: 5 bases; junction bases outside the gene matches: 11. CDR1 is SGHTA, CDR2 FQGNSA, per germline.

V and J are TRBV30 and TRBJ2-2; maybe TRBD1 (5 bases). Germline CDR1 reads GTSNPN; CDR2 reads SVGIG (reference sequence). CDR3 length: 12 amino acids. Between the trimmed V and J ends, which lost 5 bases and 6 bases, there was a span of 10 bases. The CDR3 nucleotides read TGTGCCTGGGGCGTAGGGGCCGGGGAGCTGTTTTTT. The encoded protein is CAWGVGAGELFF.

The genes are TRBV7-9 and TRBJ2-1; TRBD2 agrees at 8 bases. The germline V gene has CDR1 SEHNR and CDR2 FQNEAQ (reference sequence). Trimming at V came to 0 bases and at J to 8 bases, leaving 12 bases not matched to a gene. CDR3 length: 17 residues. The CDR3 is CASSLAIGGARLDEQFF. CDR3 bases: TGTGCCAGCAGCTTAGCTATCGGGGGGGCGAGATTGGATGAGCAGTTCTTC.

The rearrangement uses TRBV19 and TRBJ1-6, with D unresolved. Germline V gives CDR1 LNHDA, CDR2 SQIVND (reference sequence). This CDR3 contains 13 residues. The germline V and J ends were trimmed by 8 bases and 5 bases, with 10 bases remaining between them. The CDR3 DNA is TGTGCCAGTGCCTCCCAGAATAATTCACCCCTCCACTTT. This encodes CASASQNNSPLHF.

In DNA, the CDR3 is TGTGCCAGCAGGGTGGACAGGGGGGCCCCTAACTATGGCTACACCTTC. Translating gives CASRVDRGAPNYGYTF. The rearrangement joins TRBV6-6 to TRBJ1-2; TRBD1 matches at 10 bases. This CDR3 contains 16 residues. V lost 6 bases and J lost 0; bases outside the gene matches: 7. CDR1 MNHNY and CDR2 SVGAGI come from the germline V gene (reference sequence).

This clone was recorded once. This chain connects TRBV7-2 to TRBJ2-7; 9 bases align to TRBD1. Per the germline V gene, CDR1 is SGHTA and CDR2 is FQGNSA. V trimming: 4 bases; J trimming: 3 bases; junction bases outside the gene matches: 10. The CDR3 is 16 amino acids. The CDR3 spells CASSSNPGQGLYEQYF. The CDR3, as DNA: TGTGCCAGCAGCTCCAACCCGGGACAGGGCCTCTACGAGCAGTACTTC.

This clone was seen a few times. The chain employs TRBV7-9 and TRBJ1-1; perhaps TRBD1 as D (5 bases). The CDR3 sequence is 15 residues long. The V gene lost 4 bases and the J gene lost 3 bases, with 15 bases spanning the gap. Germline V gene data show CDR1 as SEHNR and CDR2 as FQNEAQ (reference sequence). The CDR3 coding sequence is TGTGCCAGCAGCTCCCAGCCTCGGGGGGACACTGAAGCTTTCTTT. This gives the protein CASSSQPRGDTEAFF.

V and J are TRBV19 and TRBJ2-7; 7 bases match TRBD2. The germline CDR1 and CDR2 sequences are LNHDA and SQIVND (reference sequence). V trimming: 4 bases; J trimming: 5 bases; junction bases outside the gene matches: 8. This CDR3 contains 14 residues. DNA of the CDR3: TGTGCCAGTAGTAAAGGGGAGGGTTTGGACGAGCAGTACTTC. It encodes CASSKGEGLDEQYF.